These T cell receptor beta chains were read from a single sample in a study of shared clonotypes between healthy human individuals. The data were produced by immunoSEQ multiplex PCR, yet TCRdb's version contains in-frame clones alone and is incomplete. The sample shows 800,000 or so clones, 96% of them seen only once. What was sequenced was naive CD8+ T cells sorted from blood. These TCRs come from a man between 25 and 39 years old in good health. Both conserved end residues are part of each CDR3. The D gene is left open where the match is weak. Expanded clones are given a class, and other clones once, few, many or no size at all.

v_call,d_call,clone_size,cdr3_length,j_call,cdr3_aa,cdr3_nt
TRBV7-6,TRBD2,-,18,TRBJ2-3,CASSPRLAGGRYTDTQYF,TGTGCCAGCAGCCCGCGGCTAGCGGGAGGGCGGTACACAGATACGCAGTATTTT
TRBV11-2,-,-,13,TRBJ1-4,CASSLDPAGILFF,TGTGCCAGCAGCTTAGATCCCGCGGGGATCTTGTTTTTT
TRBV7-8,TRBD2,-,19,TRBJ2-2,CASSLDRTSGRAHTGELFF,TGTGCCAGCAGCTTAGATAGGACTAGCGGGAGGGCCCACACCGGGGAGCTGTTTTTT
TRBV27,TRBD2,-,16,TRBJ2-7,CASSLSPSGRGYEQYF,TGTGCCAGCAGTTTATCCCCCAGCGGGAGAGGCTACGAGCAGTACTTC
TRBV5-1,-,-,15,TRBJ2-3,CASSLAGPITDTQYF,TGCGCCAGCAGCTTGGCCGGACCCATCACAGATACGCAGTATTTT
TRBV15,-,-,15,TRBJ1-4,CATSRGGATNEKLLF,TGTGCCACCAGCAGAGGCGGGGCAACTAATGAAAAACTGCTTTTT
TRBV11-2,TRBD2,-,14,TRBJ2-7,CASSLGGRSYEQYF,TGTGCCAGCAGCTTAGGCGGGAGATCCTACGAGCAGTACTTC
TRBV19,-,-,15,TRBJ2-7,CASSISSASSYEQYF,TGTGCCAGTAGTATATCTAGCGCAAGCTCCTACGAGCAGTACTTC
TRBV27,-,once,14,TRBJ1-1,CASSLFRGGTEAFF,TGTGCCAGCAGTTTATTTCGGGGGGGCACTGAAGCTTTCTTT
TRBV5-1,-,-,16,TRBJ2-5,CASSLGLVLRGETQYF,TGCGCCAGCAGCTTGGGGCTAGTCCTTAGGGGAGAGACCCAGTACTTC
TRBV9,TRBD2,-,13,TRBJ2-7,CASSGTSWNEQYF,TGTGCCAGCAGCGGGACTAGCTGGAACGAGCAGTACTTC
TRBV4-1,TRBD2,-,15,TRBJ2-5,CASSRDSSGQETQYF,TGCGCCAGCAGCCGTGATTCTAGCGGCCAAGAGACCCAGTACTTC
TRBV6-5,-,-,14,TRBJ2-1,CASSYSTGSNEQFF,TGTGCCAGCAGTTACTCGACCGGGAGCAATGAGCAGTTCTTC
TRBV11-2,-,-,13,TRBJ2-1,CASSLRNGNEQFF,TGTGCCAGCAGCTTACGCAATGGCAATGAGCAGTTCTTC
TRBV28,-,-,14,TRBJ2-1,CASSYTSLYNEQFF,TGTGCCAGCAGTTATACGAGCCTCTACAATGAGCAGTTCTTC
TRBV25-1,-,-,11,TRBJ2-5,CASSDDPTQYF,TGTGCCAGCAGTGACGATCCGACCCAGTACTTC
TRBV11-2,-,-,17,TRBJ2-2,CASSKEGYGTAIGELFF,TGTGCCAGCAGCAAAGAGGGATATGGGACTGCGATCGGGGAGCTGTTTTTT